Listed below are T cell receptor beta chains from one sample, sequenced in a study of breast tumors, draining lymph nodes, adjacent tissues. TCRdb fed the multiplex PCR reads into MiXCR, producing one record per CDR3 protein. The sample lists 200,000 or so distinct CDR3 sequences, approximately 33% occurring once. Input material: axillary lymph node tissue. These receptors came from a female donor with breast cancer. Some clones in this sample may be carry-over from other donors' samples. Both conserved end residues are part of each CDR3. A D gene is named only where the DNA matches it firmly. Expanded clones get a size class; other rows say once, few or many, or leave the size out.

.	TRBV10-2	11	TRBJ2-3	.	TGCGCCAGCAGTCTAAGAGATGCGCAGTACTTT	CASSLRDAQYF
few	TRBV28	20	TRBJ1-4	TRBD1	TGTGCCAGCAGGCAACGGACAGGGAGAGAGAGAGGTTCAACTAATGAAAAACTGTTTTTT	CASRQRTGRERGSTNEKLFF
many	TRBV12-3/TRBV12-4	14	TRBJ1-2	.	TGTGCCAGCAGTTTGGAGGGATCGCCGGTTGGCTACACCTTC	CASSLEGSPVGYTF
.	TRBV5-5	15	TRBJ1-1	.	TGTGCCAGCAGCTTGGAGGACGGGGGGAACACTGAAGCTTTCTTT	CASSLEDGGNTEAFF
many	TRBV19	15	TRBJ2-6	.	TGTGCCAGTAGTGCTCCGTATTTGGGGGCCAACGTCCTGACTTTC	CASSAPYLGANVLTF
many	TRBV9	15	TRBJ1-4	.	TGTGCCAGCAGCCCCCGGGGGCAAGTAGAAGAAAAACTGTTTTTT	CASSPRGQVEEKLFF
.	TRBV6-2/TRBV6-3	14	TRBJ2-1	.	TGTGCCAGTTACCCGCAGGCGGCAGACAATGAGCAGTTCTTC	CASYPQAADNEQFF
many	TRBV7-9	15	TRBJ2-3	.	TGTGCCAGCAGCTCAGGGTCCTTGGCTACAGATACGCAGTATTTT	CASSSGSLATDTQYF
many	TRBV10-3	14	TRBJ2-7	.	TGTGCCATCAGTGAGGGGAGAAGGACCTACGAGCAGTACTTC	CAISEGRRTYEQYF
.	TRBV20-1	13	TRBJ1-2	.	TGCAGTGCTACCCCCTACAAGAACTATGGCTACACCTTC	CSATPYKNYGYTF
many	TRBV7-8	13	TRBJ2-5	.	TGTGCCAGCAGCTTAATGCGCACGGAGACCCAGTACTTC	CASSLMRTETQYF
.	TRBV28	16	TRBJ2-3	TRBD1	TGTGCCAGCAGTCCTCCTGGACAGGGGGCGGGAGATACGCAGTATTTT	CASSPPGQGAGDTQYF
.	TRBV2	16	TRBJ1-4	.	TGTGCCAGCAGTAATAGCGGGGGACTTACACCAGAAAAACTGTTTTTT	CASSNSGGLTPEKLFF